This passage covers 10 T cell receptor beta chains from one sample sequenced in a study of cytomegalovirus exposure and HLA in healthy donors. Vbeta (60) and Jbeta (13) primers were used in the PCR. Only in-frame clones appear in the TCRdb table, and some are missing; sequencing was by immunoSEQ multiplex PCR. The repertoire has some 110,000 clones, approximately 75% of them found once; the top ten carry 4% to 5%. The material sequenced was PBMCs. These receptors came from a man between 45 and 60 years old in good health and CMV-seropositive.

The rearrangement links TRBV5-1 to TRBJ2-3, with D tentatively TRBD1 (6 bases). Trimming removed 0 bases from V and 4 bases from J, with 12 bases in between. Per germline, CDR1 SGHRS and CDR2 YFSETQ. The CDR3 loop spans 15 amino acids. This chain's CDR3 is CASSLDGGRPDTQYF. The CDR3 DNA follows: TGCGCCAGCAGCTTGGATGGGGGCCGGCCAGATACGCAGTATTTT.

This clone has a handful of counts. V and J are TRBV7-2 and TRBJ2-5; 7 nucleotides agree with TRBD2. Germline V gives CDR1 SGHTA, CDR2 FQGNSA. The CDR3 runs to 16 residues. J lost 3 bases, V lost 2 bases, and 9 bases had no gene match. Written as DNA, the CDR3 is TGTGCCAGCAGCTTATTTTCCGGGGGGTATAAAGAGACCCAGTACTTC. Translating it yields CASSLFSGGYKETQYF.

The chain joins TRBV30 to TRBJ2-7, with TRBD2 matching 9 bases. Trimming cost V 0 bases and J 3 bases; bases outside gene matches: 6. Germline V CDR1 and CDR2: GTSNPN, SVGIG (reference sequence). The CDR3 runs 15 residues. The CDR3 nucleotides are TGTGCCTGGAGTGTAAGTTTTAGCGGGAGCTACGAGCAGTACTTC. Translating it yields CAWSVSFSGSYEQYF.

This chain links TRBV30 with TRBJ1-1, with D perhaps TRBD1 (5 bases). Per the germline V gene, CDR1 is GTSNPN and CDR2 is SVGIG (reference sequence). The germline V and J ends were trimmed by 4 bases and 4 bases, with 10 bases remaining between them. This CDR3 is 12 amino acids long. The CDR3 region has the DNA TGTGCCTGGATCGACGGGGGCACTGAAGCTTTCTTT. Its protein is CAWIDGGTEAFF.

The chain is built from TRBV27 and TRBJ1-1; 7 nucleotides match TRBD1. Trimming cost V 11 bases and J 2 bases; bases outside gene matches: 14. Germline V lookup: CDR1 MNHEY, CDR2 SMNVEV (reference sequence). This CDR3 comprises 15 residues. Here the CDR3 reads CACPPVEGANTEAFF. CDR3 nucleotides: TGTGCCTGCCCCCCGGTGGAGGGGGCTAACACTGAAGCTTTCTTT.

In nucleotides, the CDR3 is TGTGCCAGCAGTTACGGAGGGGAGCAGTTCTTC. As protein: CASSYGGEQFF. The gene calls are TRBV6-5 and TRBJ2-1, with a weak D call TRBD2 (6 bases). With 2 bases removed from V and 10 bases from J, the gap between germline ends came to 6 bases. The V gene's germline CDR1 is MNHEY and CDR2 SVGAGI. This CDR3 has 11 residues.

V is TRBV7-2 and J is TRBJ2-5; no firm D call. The CDR3 has 13 residues. Germline V gives CDR1 SGHTA, CDR2 FQGNSA. Between the trimmed V and J ends, which lost 1 base and 3 bases, there was a span of 6 bases. The CDR3 DNA sequence: TGTGCCAGCAGCTTAGGCCAGAAAGAGACCCAGTACTTC. This sequence encodes CASSLGQKETQYF.

The chain combines TRBV19 with TRBJ1-1, with 8 bases fitting TRBD1. The CDR3 runs 16 residues. V shed 1 base, J shed 1 base, and the junction held 5 bases outside the gene matches. From germline, CDR1 is LNHDA and CDR2 SQIVND (reference sequence). CDR3 amino acids: CASSIGDRRKNTEAFF. The CDR3 DNA reads as TGTGCCAGTAGTATAGGGGACAGGCGAAAGAACACTGAAGCTTTCTTT.

This clone was counted a few times. This chain joins TRBV5-6 and TRBJ2-5; a weak D match, TRBD1 (5 bases). The J call is doubtful: the DNA matches TRBJ2-7 better. The CDR3 has 13 amino acids. The germline V gene has CDR1 SGHDT and CDR2 YYEEEE. The CDR3 DNA reads as TGTGCCAGCAGCTTGGGGGCAGGGTACGAGCAGTACTTC. Translated, it gives CASSLGAGYEQYF.

This clone was detected a few times. The chain uses TRBV7-8 and TRBJ1-5; 8 positions match TRBD1. The trim removed 2 bases at V and 11 bases at J, leaving 5 bases unmatched. The CDR3 extends over 13 amino acids. Germline loops: CDR1 SGHVS, CDR2 FQNEAQ. The CDR3 reads CASSLSRQGSQHF. CDR3 nucleotides: TGTGCCAGCAGCTTATCCCGACAGGGGTCCCAGCATTTT.